Shown below are 3 T cell receptor beta chains from a single sample sequenced in a study of Graves' ophthalmopathy and Graves' hyperthyroidism. RNA transcripts were the template, and TCR beta CDR3 regions were amplified from them. First-round RT-PCR used HTBI primers; second-round multiplex PCR followed. TCRdb re-called the multiplex PCR reads through MiXCR, storing one row per CDR3 protein. The profile shows 650,000 to 900,000 distinct CDR3 sequences, 35% to 50% of them singletons. Specimen: peripheral blood. These receptors came from an adult man with Graves' ophthalmopathy.

With respect to this clonotype: The CDR3 carries no conserved terminal phenylalanine or tryptophan, so it likely arises from a read error. The chain combines TRBV12-3 or TRBV12-4 with TRBJ1-1; 10 bases map to TRBD1. CDR3 size: 15 residues. V shed 7 bases and J 2 bases; nucleotides not matched to a gene: 7. The CDR3 DNA reads as TGTGCCAGCAACCAAAGGACAGGGGGAAACACTGAAGCTTTCTCT. This gives the protein CASNQRTGGNTEAFS.

A note on this clonotype: A much more abundant neighbour one base away suggests this may be a read error. The rearrangement links TRBV10-3 to TRBJ2-2; a weak D match, TRBD2 (7 bases). This CDR3 spans 13 amino acids. The germline V gene has CDR1 ENHRY and CDR2 SYGVKD. Trimming removed 7 bases from V and 10 bases from J, with 16 bases in between. The CDR3 protein is CAIKKRGAEELFF. DNA of the CDR3: TGTGCCATCAAAAAACGGGGGGCTGAGGAGCTGTTTTTT.

The chain carries TRBV2 and TRBJ1-2; the D is unclear. Per the germline V gene, CDR1 is SNHLY and CDR2 is FYNNEI. The V gene lost 6 bases and the J gene lost 4 bases, with 9 bases spanning the gap. This CDR3 has 12 residues. The CDR3 DNA is TGTGCCAGCAGGCCCACTTCCTATGGCTACACCTTC. Its protein is CASRPTSYGYTF.